This TCR beta chain emerged from a study of blood T cell repertoires in COVID-19. Living in about two dozen US areas, the participants were between roughly 18 and 89 years of age. Before being deemed recovered, Cohort 3 donors had two negative PCRs, clearance, or symptom resolution. Repertoires were generated with immunoSEQ multiplex PCR, while TCRdb's copy carries only in-frame clones and drops some. The data hold some 330,000 clones, with about four fifths observed a single time. CDR3 length equals 20 residues. Trimming cost V 4 bases and J 1 base; bases outside gene matches: 18. Germline V gene lookup returns CDR1 MNHNS and CDR2 SASEGT.

The TCR originated in a woman aged 45-59 years who had recovered from COVID-19. The sample was PBMCs or T cells enriched from blood (not recorded which). J is TRBJ1-5 and V is TRBV6-1, with 8 nucleotides matching TRBD1. Here the CDR3 reads CASSARVQATGGDSNQPQHF. CDR3 coding DNA: TGTGCCAGCAGTGCCCGGGTGCAGGCTACAGGGGGTGACAGCAATCAGCCCCAGCATTTT.